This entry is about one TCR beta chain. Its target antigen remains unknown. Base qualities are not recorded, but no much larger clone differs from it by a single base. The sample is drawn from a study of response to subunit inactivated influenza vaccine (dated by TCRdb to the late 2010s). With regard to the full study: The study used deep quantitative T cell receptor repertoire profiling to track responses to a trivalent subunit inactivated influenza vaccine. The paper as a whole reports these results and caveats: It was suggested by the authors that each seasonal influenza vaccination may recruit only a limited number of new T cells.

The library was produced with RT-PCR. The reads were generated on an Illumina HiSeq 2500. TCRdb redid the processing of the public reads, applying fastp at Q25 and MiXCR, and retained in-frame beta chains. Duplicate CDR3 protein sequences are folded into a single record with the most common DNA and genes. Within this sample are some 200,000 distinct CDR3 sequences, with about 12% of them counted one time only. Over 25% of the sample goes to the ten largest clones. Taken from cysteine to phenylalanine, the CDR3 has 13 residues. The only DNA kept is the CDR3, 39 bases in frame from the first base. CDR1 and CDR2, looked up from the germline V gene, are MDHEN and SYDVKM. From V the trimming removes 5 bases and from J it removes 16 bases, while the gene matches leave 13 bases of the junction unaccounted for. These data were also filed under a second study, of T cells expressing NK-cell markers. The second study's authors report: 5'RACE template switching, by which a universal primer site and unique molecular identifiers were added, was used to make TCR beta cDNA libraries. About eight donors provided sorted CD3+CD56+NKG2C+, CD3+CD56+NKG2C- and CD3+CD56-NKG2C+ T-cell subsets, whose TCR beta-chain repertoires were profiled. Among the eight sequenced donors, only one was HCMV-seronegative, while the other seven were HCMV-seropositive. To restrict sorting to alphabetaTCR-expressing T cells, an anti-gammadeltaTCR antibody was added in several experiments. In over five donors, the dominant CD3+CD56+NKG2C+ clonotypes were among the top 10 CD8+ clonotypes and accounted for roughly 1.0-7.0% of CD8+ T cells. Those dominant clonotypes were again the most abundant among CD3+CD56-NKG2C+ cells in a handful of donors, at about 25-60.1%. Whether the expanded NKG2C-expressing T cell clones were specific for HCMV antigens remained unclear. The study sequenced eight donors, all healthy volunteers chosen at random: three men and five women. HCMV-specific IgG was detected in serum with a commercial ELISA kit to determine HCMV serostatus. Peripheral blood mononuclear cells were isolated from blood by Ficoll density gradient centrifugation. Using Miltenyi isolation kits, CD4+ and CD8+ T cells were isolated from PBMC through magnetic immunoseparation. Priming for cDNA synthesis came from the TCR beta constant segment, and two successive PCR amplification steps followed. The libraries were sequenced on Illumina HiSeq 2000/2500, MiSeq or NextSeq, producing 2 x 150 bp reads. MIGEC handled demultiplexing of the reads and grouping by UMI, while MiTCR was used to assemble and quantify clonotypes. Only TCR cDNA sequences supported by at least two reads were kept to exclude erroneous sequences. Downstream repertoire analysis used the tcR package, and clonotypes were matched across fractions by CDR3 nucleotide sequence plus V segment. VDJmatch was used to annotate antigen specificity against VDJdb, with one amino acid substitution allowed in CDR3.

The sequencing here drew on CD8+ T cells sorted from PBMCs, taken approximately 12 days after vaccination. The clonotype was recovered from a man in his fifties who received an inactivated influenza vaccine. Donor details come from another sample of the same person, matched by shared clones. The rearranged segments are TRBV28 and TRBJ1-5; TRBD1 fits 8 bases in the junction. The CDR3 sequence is CASSRQGSAVHHF. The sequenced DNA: TGTGCCAGCAGTCGACAGGGGTCAGCTGTCCACCATTTT. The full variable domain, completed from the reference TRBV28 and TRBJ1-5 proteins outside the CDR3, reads DVKVTQSSRYLVKRTGEKVFLECVQDMDHENMFWYRQDPGLGLRLIYFSYDVKMKEKGDIPEGYSVSREKKERFSLILESASTNQTSMYLCASSRQGSAVHHFGDGTRLSIL.